This T cell receptor beta chain stems from a study of blood T cell repertoires in COVID-19. Sequenced by immunoSEQ multiplex PCR; TCRdb stores in-frame clones only, minus some. The repertoire includes about 210,000 clones, 70% to 90% of them detected once, and roughly 13% sits in the top ten. This CDR3 spans 13 amino acids. V was cut by 8 bases and J by 7 bases, with 17 bases left in between. Germline CDR1 and CDR2: MNHEY and SVGAGI. The chain links TRBV6-5 to TRBJ1-2; D gene ambiguous. The sequencing sample was made of peripheral blood. This receptor was obtained from a human donor in a cohort sampled during active COVID-19. The DNA of the CDR3 is TGTGCCAGCTTAAGAGGCCACGGGAGTGGCTACACCTTC. It yields the protein CASLRGHGSGYTF.